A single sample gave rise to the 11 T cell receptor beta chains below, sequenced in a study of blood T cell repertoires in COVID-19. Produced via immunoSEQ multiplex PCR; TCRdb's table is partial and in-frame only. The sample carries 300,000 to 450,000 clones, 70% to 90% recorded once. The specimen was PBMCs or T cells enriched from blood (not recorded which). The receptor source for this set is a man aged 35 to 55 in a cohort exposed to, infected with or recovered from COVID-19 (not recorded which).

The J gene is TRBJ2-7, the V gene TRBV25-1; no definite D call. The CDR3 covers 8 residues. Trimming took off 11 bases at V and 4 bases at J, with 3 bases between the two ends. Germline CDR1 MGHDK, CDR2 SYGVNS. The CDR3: CARYEQYF. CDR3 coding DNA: TGTGCCCGGTACGAGCAGTACTTC.

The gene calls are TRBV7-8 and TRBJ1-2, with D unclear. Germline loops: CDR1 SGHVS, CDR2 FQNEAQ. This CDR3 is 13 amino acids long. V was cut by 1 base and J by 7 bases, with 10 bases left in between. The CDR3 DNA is TGTGCCAGCAGCTTAGAAGCACTATCTGGCTACACCTTC. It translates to CASSLEALSGYTF.

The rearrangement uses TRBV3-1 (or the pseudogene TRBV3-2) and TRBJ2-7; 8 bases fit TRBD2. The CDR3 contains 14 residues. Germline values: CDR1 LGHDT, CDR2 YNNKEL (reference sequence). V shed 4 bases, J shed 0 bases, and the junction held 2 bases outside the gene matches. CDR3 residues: CASSRGRYSYEQYF. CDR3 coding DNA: TGTGCCAGCAGCCGCGGGAGGTACTCCTACGAGCAGTACTTC.

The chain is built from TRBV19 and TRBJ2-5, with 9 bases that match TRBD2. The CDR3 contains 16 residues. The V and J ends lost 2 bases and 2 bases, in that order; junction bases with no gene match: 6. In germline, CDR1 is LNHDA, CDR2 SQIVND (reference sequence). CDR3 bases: TGTGCCAGTAGTATAATTCTAGCGGGACGACAAGAGACCCAGTACTTC. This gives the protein CASSIILAGRQETQYF.

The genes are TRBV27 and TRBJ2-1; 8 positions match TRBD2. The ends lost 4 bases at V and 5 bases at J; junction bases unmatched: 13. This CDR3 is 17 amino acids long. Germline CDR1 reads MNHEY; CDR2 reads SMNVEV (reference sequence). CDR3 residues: CASSSRTSQLGNNEQFF. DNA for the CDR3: TGTGCCAGCAGTTCAAGGACTAGCCAGCTGGGGAACAATGAGCAGTTCTTC.

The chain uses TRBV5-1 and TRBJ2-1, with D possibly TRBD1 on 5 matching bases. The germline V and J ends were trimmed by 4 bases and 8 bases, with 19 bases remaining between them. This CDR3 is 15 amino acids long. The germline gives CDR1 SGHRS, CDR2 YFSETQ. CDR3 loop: CASSLLSDRGDEQFF. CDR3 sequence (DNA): TGCGCCAGCAGCCTACTATCCGACAGAGGCGATGAGCAGTTCTTC.

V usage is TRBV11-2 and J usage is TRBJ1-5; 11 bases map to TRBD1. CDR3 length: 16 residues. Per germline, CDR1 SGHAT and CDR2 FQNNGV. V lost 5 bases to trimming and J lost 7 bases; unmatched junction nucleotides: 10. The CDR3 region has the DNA TGTGCCAGCAGCCTCGGGACAGGGGGGGCGGGCCAGCCCCAGCATTTT. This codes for CASSLGTGGAGQPQHF.

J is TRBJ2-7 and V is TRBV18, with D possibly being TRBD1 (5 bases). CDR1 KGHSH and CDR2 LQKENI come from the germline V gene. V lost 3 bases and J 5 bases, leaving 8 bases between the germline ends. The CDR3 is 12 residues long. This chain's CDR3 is CASSPEDNEQYF. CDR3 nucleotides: TGTGCCAGCTCACCTGAGGACAACGAGCAGTACTTC. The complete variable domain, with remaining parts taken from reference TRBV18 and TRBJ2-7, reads NAGVMQNPRHLVRRRGQEARLRCSPMKGHSHVYWYRQLPEEGLKFMVYLQKENIIDESGMPKERFSAEFPKEGPSILRIQQVVRGDSAAYFCASSPEDNEQYFGPGTRLTVT.

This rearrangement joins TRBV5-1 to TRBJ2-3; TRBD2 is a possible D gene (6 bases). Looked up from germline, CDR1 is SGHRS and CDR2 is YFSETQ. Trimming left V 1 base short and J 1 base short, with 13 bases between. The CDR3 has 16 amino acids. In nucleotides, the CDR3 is TGCGCCAGCAGCTTGTCGCGGGACTCGGGCACAGATACGCAGTATTTT. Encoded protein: CASSLSRDSGTDTQYF.

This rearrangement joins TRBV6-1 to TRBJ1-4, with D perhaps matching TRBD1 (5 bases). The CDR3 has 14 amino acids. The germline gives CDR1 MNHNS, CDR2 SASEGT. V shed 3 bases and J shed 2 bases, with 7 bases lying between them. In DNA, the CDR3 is TGTGCCAGCAGTGAGGGGGGTACTAATGAAAAACTGTTTTTT. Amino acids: CASSEGGTNEKLFF.

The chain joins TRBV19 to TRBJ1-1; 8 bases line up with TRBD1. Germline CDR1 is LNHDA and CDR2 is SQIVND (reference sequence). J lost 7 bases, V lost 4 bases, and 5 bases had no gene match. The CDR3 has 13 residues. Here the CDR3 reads CASSRDRRLEAFF. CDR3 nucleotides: TGTGCCAGTAGTAGGGACAGGAGACTTGAAGCTTTCTTT.